This record covers a single T cell receptor (beta chain). Trimming cost V 1 base and J 4 bases, with 13 bases left between them. Germline loops: CDR1 SEHNR, CDR2 FQNEAQ (reference sequence). This CDR3 comprises 15 residues. TCRdb's table, derived via immunoSEQ multiplex PCR, lists solely in-frame clones and lacks some. The sample includes under 110,000 clones, roughly 91% of them seen just once. These data are taken from a study of control samples from healthy donors and cancer patients. The rearrangement uses TRBV7-9 and TRBJ1-2, with a possible D match to TRBD1 (5 bases). The specimen sequenced was blood. This receptor was obtained from a man aged 25-45 years in good health. The CDR3 protein is CASSLGGEAFYGYTF. As DNA, the CDR3 is TGTGCCAGCAGCTTAGGGGGGGAAGCGTTCTATGGCTACACCTTC.